This T cell receptor beta chain is drawn from a study of T cell responses to AZD1222 COVID-19 vaccine. Findings and caveats of the study: Recipients of two AZD1222 doses showed rising Spike-specific TCR breadth and depth. Clonal diversity was possibly underestimated, and the donors were mostly white British, with more females.

CDR3 length: 15 residues. Per germline, CDR1 SGHRS and CDR2 YFSETQ. The V and J ends lost 3 bases and 6 bases, in that order; junction bases with no gene match: 6. On this clone: Its antigen remains unknown.

The method was immunoSEQ multiplex PCR; TCRdb's version includes in-frame clones alone and lacks a portion of them. The sample has 90,000 to 130,000 clones; about 87% are singletons. Here the sequenced sample was peripheral blood, taken 28 days after the second AZD1222 dose. The V gene is TRBV5-1, the J gene TRBJ1-1; the match to TRBD1 covers 12 bases. The TCR was taken from an adult who received the AZD1222 COVID-19 vaccine. In nucleotides, the CDR3 is TGCGCCAGCAGCTACCAGGGACAGGGGGCGTCTGAAGCTTTCTTT. Protein sequence: CASSYQGQGASEAFF.